This entry lists 28 T cell receptor beta chains sequenced from one sample in a study of blood T cell repertoires in COVID-19. Assay: immunoSEQ multiplex PCR; the TCRdb copy retains only in-frame clones and omits some. Of around 130,000 clones in the sample, 80% to 90% were seen once. The specimen sequenced was PBMCs or T cells enriched from blood (not recorded which). The receptor source for this set is a man aged 40-55 years with acute COVID-19.

This chain joins TRBV27 and TRBJ2-2; possible D gene TRBD2, 5 bases. CDR3 length: 14 residues. V gave up 3 bases and J gave up 1 base, with 6 bases separating them. Per the germline V gene, CDR1 is MNHEY and CDR2 is SMNVEV (reference sequence). CDR3 coding DNA: TGTGCCAGCAGTTTCGGGATGAACACCGGGGAGCTGTTTTTT. Its protein is CASSFGMNTGELFF.

V is TRBV6-1 and J is TRBJ2-7, with 13 bases identical to TRBD2. Per germline, CDR1 MNHNS and CDR2 SASEGT. This CDR3 spans 16 amino acids. V lost 1 base and J lost 5; bases outside the gene matches: 5. CDR3 sequence: CASSEEILAGGDEQYF. The CDR3 DNA reads as TGTGCCAGCAGTGAAGAAATACTAGCGGGAGGGGACGAGCAGTACTTC.

The chain joins TRBV12-5 to TRBJ1-2; 8 bases are a match to TRBD1. From germline, CDR1 is LGHNT and CDR2 FRNRAP. The CDR3 length is 16 residues. V trimming: 3 bases; J trimming: 1 base; junction bases outside the gene matches: 7. CDR3 in DNA: TGTGCTAGTGGTTTAAAACAGGGGGATCTTAACTATGGCTACACCTTC. This sequence encodes CASGLKQGDLNYGYTF.

J is TRBJ1-2 and V is TRBV27; TRBD1 might be the D (5 bases). The CDR3 extends over 12 amino acids. V lost 5 bases and J lost 8, with 12 bases in between. CDR1 is MNHEY, CDR2 SMNVEV, per germline (reference sequence). The CDR3 nucleotides read TGTGCCAGCAGTCCGGGGGACGAGGGCTACACCTTC. This codes for CASSPGDEGYTF.

J is TRBJ1-2 and V is TRBV27; 9 bases fit TRBD1. The V segment lost 6 bases and the J segment 5 bases; nucleotides outside the gene matches: 13. Germline CDR1 and CDR2: MNHEY and SMNVEV (reference sequence). There are 16 residues in the CDR3. Here the CDR3 reads CASSSGGGTGRYGYTF. The DNA for the CDR3 is TGTGCCAGCAGCTCAGGGGGGGGGACAGGGCGTTATGGCTACACCTTC.

The V call is TRBV25-1, the J call TRBJ1-2; no clear D gene. This CDR3 has 13 residues. Trimming left V 5 bases short and J 0 bases short, with 7 bases between. Germline assignment: CDR1 MGHDK and CDR2 SYGVNS. CDR3 DNA sequence: TGTGCCAGCAGTTTATTAGCTAACTATGGCTACACCTTC. As protein: CASSLLANYGYTF.

This chain joins TRBV4-2 and TRBJ2-3; TRBD2 matches 9 bases. V lost 1 base to trimming and J lost 10 bases; unmatched junction nucleotides: 6. The CDR3 runs to 14 residues. Germline lookup yields CDR1 LGHNA and CDR2 YNFKEQ. As DNA, the CDR3 is TGTGCCAGCAGCCAAGCGCGGGAGGGCCGGGCGCAGTATTTT. Residues: CASSQAREGRAQYF.

V and J are TRBV7-9 and TRBJ2-3; 9 nucleotides align to TRBD2. Germline V gives CDR1 SEHNR, CDR2 FQNEAQ (reference sequence). V trimming: 8 bases; J trimming: 8 bases; junction bases outside the gene matches: 11. The CDR3 has 14 amino acids. CDR3 sequence: CASRRPSGTSTQYF. The CDR3 region has the DNA TGTGCCAGCCGACGACCTAGCGGGACAAGTACGCAGTATTTT.

In its sample, this clone was seen a few times. The chain is built from TRBV6-5 and TRBJ1-2; D possibly corresponds to TRBD1 (6 bases). This CDR3 has 14 residues. The germline CDR1 and CDR2 sequences are MNHEY and SVGAGI. V was clipped by 4 bases and J by 8 bases, with 17 bases between them. The CDR3 DNA reads as TGTGCCAGCAGTTCACGGGGGGCGATGAGAGGCTACACCTTC. Protein product: CASSSRGAMRGYTF.

The chain carries TRBV28 and TRBJ1-2; the match to TRBD1 covers 9 bases. The germline V gene has CDR1 MDHEN and CDR2 SYDVKM. The CDR3 loop spans 14 amino acids. V was clipped by 5 bases and J by 3 bases; unmatched bases: 4. The CDR3 sequence is CASSQTGGYYGYTF. CDR3 sequence (DNA): TGTGCCAGCAGTCAGACAGGGGGATACTATGGCTACACCTTC.

The rearrangement joins TRBV6-5 to TRBJ1-1, with 7 bases lining up with TRBD1. The V gene's germline CDR1 is MNHEY and CDR2 SVGAGI. V shed 5 bases, J shed 6 bases, and the junction held 6 bases outside the gene matches. The CDR3 contains 13 residues. In nucleotides, the CDR3 is TGTGCCAGCAGTACCACAGGGGTTGCTGAAGCTTTCTTT. It yields the protein CASSTTGVAEAFF.

This clone was counted between two and nine times. The V gene is TRBV11-3, the J gene TRBJ1-1, with a tentative D call TRBD1 (5 bases). The germline CDR1 and CDR2 sequences are SGHNT and YENEEA. V dropped 5 bases and J dropped 8 bases, with 18 bases sitting between them. CDR3 size: 14 residues. The CDR3 DNA reads TGTGCCAGCAGCCCATACCCAGGGTCTCCCGAAGCTTTCTTT. It codes for CASSPYPGSPEAFF. The variable domain in full, with the rest retrieved from reference TRBV11-3 and TRBJ1-1, is EAGVVQSPRYKIIEKKQPVAFWCNPISGHNTLYWYLQNLGQGPELLIRYENEEAVDDSQLPKDRFSAERLKGVDSTLKIQPAELGDSAVYLCASSPYPGSPEAFFGQGTRLTVV.

The chain carries TRBV2 and TRBJ2-1; D perhaps matches TRBD1 (6 bases). Germline CDR1 is SNHLY and CDR2 is FYNNEI. CDR3 length equals 14 residues. V was trimmed by 3 bases and J by 6 bases, leaving 12 bases between them. The CDR3 is CASSEQGIVNEQFF. In DNA form, the CDR3 reads TGTGCCAGCAGTGAGCAGGGGATAGTCAATGAGCAGTTCTTC.

The V gene is TRBV6-6, the J gene TRBJ2-3, with D perhaps matching TRBD1 (7 bases). This CDR3 is built from 13 residues. Between the trimmed V and J ends, which lost 7 bases and 3 bases, there was a span of 11 bases. CDR1 and CDR2 from the germline V gene are MNHNY and SVGAGI (reference sequence). The CDR3 sequence: CASKEGATDTQYF. CDR3 nucleotide sequence: TGTGCCAGCAAGGAGGGGGCGACAGATACGCAGTATTTT.

The count of this clone is one. The rearrangement uses TRBV28 and TRBJ2-2; the D is unclear. V lost 8 bases and J lost 4, with 11 bases in between. The CDR3 has 13 amino acids. Germline CDR1 and CDR2: MDHEN and SYDVKM. The CDR3 region has the DNA TGTGCCAGCCATACTGTAAGCACCGGGGAGCTGTTTTTT. Amino acid sequence: CASHTVSTGELFF. The whole variable domain, remainder taken from reference TRBV28 and TRBJ2-2, is DVKVTQSSRYLVKRTGEKVFLECVQDMDHENMFWYRQDPGLGLRLIYFSYDVKMKEKGDIPEGYSVSREKKERFSLILESASTNQTSMYLCASHTVSTGELFFGEGSRLTVL.

V gene TRBV7-3 combines with J gene TRBJ1-5; D may be TRBD1 (5 bases). V dropped 1 base and J dropped 3 bases, with 16 bases sitting between them. Germline CDR1 SGHTA, CDR2 FQGTGA. The CDR3 has 17 amino acids. The DNA of the CDR3 is TGTGCCAGCAGCTTAAAACGGAGGGGTGGAGACAATCAGCCCCAGCATTTT. Amino acids: CASSLKRRGGDNQPQHF.

V gene TRBV20-1 combines with J gene TRBJ2-7; possibly TRBD2 for D (6 bases). This CDR3 comprises 14 residues. Trimming took off 3 bases at V and 3 bases at J, with 15 bases between the two ends. Germline assignment: CDR1 DFQATT and CDR2 SNEGSKA (reference sequence). The chain's CDR3 is CSASGVAALYEQYF. CDR3 nucleotides: TGCAGTGCTAGTGGGGTAGCGGCACTCTACGAGCAGTACTTC.

The chain joins TRBV5-1 to TRBJ2-1; TRBD2 matches 11 bases. After removal of 2 bases from V and 5 bases from J, the junction contained 6 bases not matched to a gene. The CDR3 consists of 16 residues. Germline assignment: CDR1 SGHRS and CDR2 YFSETQ. CDR3 amino acids: CASSLLAGATNNEQFF. The CDR3 DNA reads TGCGCCAGCAGCTTACTAGCGGGGGCCACAAACAATGAGCAGTTCTTC.

The genes are TRBV7-2 and TRBJ1-2; 9 positions agree with TRBD1. Germline trimming cut 2 bases from V and 6 bases from J; bases unmatched to any gene: 7. This CDR3 is 15 amino acids long. Per the germline V gene, CDR1 is SGHTA and CDR2 is FQGNSA. The CDR3 region has the DNA TGTGCCAGCAGCTTATACGTGGGGGACAGGGATGGCTACACCTTC. This encodes CASSLYVGDRDGYTF.

This clone was detected only a few times. The chain joins TRBV12-3 or TRBV12-4 to TRBJ1-1, with TRBD1 matching over 7 bases. Trimming at V came to 7 bases and at J to 0 bases, leaving 2 bases not matched to a gene. This CDR3 has 13 residues. CDR3 residues: CASTGQLNTEAFF. CDR3 nucleotides: TGTGCCAGCACGGGACAGCTGAACACTGAAGCTTTCTTT.

CDR3 sequence reads: CASSFRGGFEKLFF. The CDR3 coding sequence is TGCGCCAGCAGCTTTAGAGGGGGTTTTGAAAAACTGTTTTTT. This chain joins TRBV5-1 and TRBJ1-4, with D perhaps TRBD1 (6 bases). This CDR3 comprises 14 residues. Trimming pared 2 bases from V and 7 bases from J, leaving 12 bases between. CDR1 is SGHRS, CDR2 YFSETQ, per germline.

V usage is TRBV2 and J usage is TRBJ1-1, with D unresolved. V was cut by 6 bases and J by 1 base, with 12 bases left in between. The CDR3 extends over 14 amino acids. In germline, CDR1 is SNHLY, CDR2 FYNNEI. The CDR3 here is CASSAQPGNTEAFF. Here the CDR3 DNA reads TGTGCCAGCAGCGCCCAGCCAGGGAACACTGAAGCTTTCTTT.

This chain uses TRBV20-1 with TRBJ2-7, with D possibly TRBD2 on 6 matching bases. CDR1 is DFQATT and CDR2 is SNEGSKA in the germline V gene (reference sequence). The CDR3 loop spans 15 amino acids. V lost 3 bases and J 3 bases, leaving 18 bases between the germline ends. CDR3 in amino acids: CSASKGFGLFYEQYF. The CDR3, as DNA: TGCAGTGCTAGTAAGGGTTTCGGACTATTCTACGAGCAGTACTTC.

A few counts support this clone. J is TRBJ1-2 and V is TRBV9, with D maybe TRBD1 (6 bases). Trimming stripped 0 bases from V and 6 bases from J, with 9 bases between. The germline V gene has CDR1 SGDLS and CDR2 YYNGEE. This CDR3 comprises 13 residues. CDR3 residues: CASSVAQGDGYTF. The CDR3 nucleotides read TGTGCCAGCAGCGTAGCACAGGGAGATGGCTACACCTTC.

The chain uses TRBV5-1 and TRBJ2-3; the match to TRBD2 covers 14 bases. The CDR3 totals 17 residues. Germline trimming cut 0 bases from V and 4 bases from J; bases unmatched to any gene: 4. The germline V gene encodes CDR1 SGHRS and CDR2 YFSETQ. CDR3 bases: TGCGCCAGCAGCTTGGGTGGGACTAGCGGGAGCGCAGATACGCAGTATTTT. This sequence encodes CASSLGGTSGSADTQYF.

This clone was observed a single time. This chain joins TRBV7-9 and TRBJ1-3; 9 bases align to TRBD1. V gave up 5 bases and J gave up 2 bases; unmatched junction bases: 4. Germline V gene data show CDR1 as SEHNR and CDR2 as FQNEAQ (reference sequence). The CDR3 totals 15 residues. The CDR3 sequence: CASSPRTGAGNTIYF. DNA of the CDR3: TGTGCCAGCAGCCCCCGGACAGGGGCTGGAAACACCATATATTTT. The full variable domain, its missing parts supplied by reference TRBV7-9 and TRBJ1-3, is DTGVSQNPRHKITKRGQNVTFRCDPISEHNRLYWYRQTLGQGPEFLTYFQNEAQLEKSRLLSDRFSAERPKGSFSTLEIQRTEQGDSAMYLCASSPRTGAGNTIYFGEGSWLTVV.

The chain couples TRBV6-1 to TRBJ1-6; D uncertain. Germline loops: CDR1 MNHNS, CDR2 SASEGT. CDR3 length equals 15 residues. V lost 3 bases and J lost 8, with 14 bases in between. The CDR3 sequence: CASSEILGRHSPLHF. DNA for the CDR3: TGTGCCAGCAGTGAGATACTGGGCAGGCATTCACCCCTCCACTTT.

The genes are TRBV6-4 and TRBJ2-7; 7 nucleotides line up with TRBD1. The CDR3 length is 16 residues. CDR1 and CDR2 (germline): MRHNA, SNTAGT. J was trimmed by 10 bases and V by 0 bases; bases with no gene match: 15. CDR3 DNA: TGTGCCAGCAGTGACTCGCGGACAGGTGCGTCTAGGCATCAGTACTTC. Translating it yields CASSDSRTGASRHQYF.